The clone carrying this T cell receptor (beta chain) was recorded at least ten times. Genomic DNA was employed as the template in profiling TCR beta VDJ and CDR3. MiXCR, applied by TCRdb to the reads, yields one record per CDR3 protein. Of 42,000 or so distinct CDR3 sequences listed, around 67% are singletons. The record originates from a study of CD8+CD57+ T cells in acquired aplastic anemia. The CDR3 spans 14 residues. Germline CDR1 and CDR2: MDHEN and SYDVKM. Trimming stripped 0 bases from V and 1 base from J, with 7 bases between. This clonotype was sampled from a human donor in good health, serving as a control. The chain carries TRBV28 and TRBJ2-7; possible D gene TRBD1, 6 bases. Sequenced material: sorted CD4+, CD8+, or CD8+CD57+ T cells (not recorded which) from PBMCs. CDR3 DNA sequence: TGTGCCAGCAGTTTATGGGGGGCGTCCTACGAGCAGTACTTC. It encodes CASSLWGASYEQYF.